The rows below give T cell receptor beta chains drawn from one sample of a study of cytomegalovirus exposure and HLA in healthy donors. Some clones are missing from TCRdb's copy, which holds only in-frame ones; the method was immunoSEQ multiplex PCR. The table has about 88,000 clones, 80% to 85% seen once. The specimen sequenced was PBMCs. The receptor set was obtained from a woman aged 18-35 years in good health and CMV-seropositive. Both conserved end residues are part of each CDR3. A D gene is named only where the DNA matches it firmly. Clone size is shown for a subset of rows, as once, few, many or a class of expanded clone.

DNA: TGTGCCAGCATGGGACAGGCTTTCTCCTACGAGCAGTACTTC
CDR3: CASMGQAFSYEQYF
size: -
J: TRBJ2-7
D: TRBD1
V: TRBV6-6

DNA: TGCGCCAGCAGCCCAGCCTCCGCGGGGGGCGAAGGCTACACCTTC
CDR3: CASSPASAGGEGYTF
size: -
J: TRBJ1-2
D: -
V: TRBV5-1

DNA: TGTGCCAGCAGCCTGACAGGGGGCCACTATGGCTACACCTTC
CDR3: CASSLTGGHYGYTF
size: few
J: TRBJ1-2
D: TRBD1
V: TRBV28

DNA: TGTGCCAGCAGTTACCGGGACAGGGGGGACGAGCAGTACTTC
CDR3: CASSYRDRGDEQYF
size: -
J: TRBJ2-7
D: TRBD1
V: TRBV6-5

DNA: TGCAGCGTTAAATCCACACTAACCTACGAGCAGTACTTC
CDR3: CSVKSTLTYEQYF
size: once
J: TRBJ2-7
D: -
V: TRBV29-1

DNA: TGCGCCAGCAGCCAGCGGAATCAAGCGGGGCTGGAAAATGAGCAGTTCTTC
CDR3: CASSQRNQAGLENEQFF
size: -
J: TRBJ2-1
D: TRBD2
V: TRBV4-1

DNA: TGTGCCAGCAGTGGGGACAGGAGTTCAGCTGGCTACACCTTC
CDR3: CASSGDRSSAGYTF
size: once
J: TRBJ1-2
D: TRBD1
V: TRBV6-1

DNA: TGTGCCAGCAGGGCGGGGGGCGATACGCAGTATTTT
CDR3: CASRAGGDTQYF
size: -
J: TRBJ2-3
D: TRBD2
V: TRBV27

DNA: TGTGCAAGTCGCCACACAGGGTTTAGCACAGATACGCAGTATTTT
CDR3: CASRHTGFSTDTQYF
size: -
J: TRBJ2-3
D: -
V: TRBV12-2

DNA: TGTGCCAGCAGTTACGGGGCAGGCGCAGATACGCAGTATTTT
CDR3: CASSYGAGADTQYF
size: -
J: TRBJ2-3
D: -
V: TRBV6-6

DNA: TGTGCCAGAGGGACAGCGCACGAAAAACTGTTTTTT
CDR3: CARGTAHEKLFF
size: -
J: TRBJ1-4
D: TRBD1
V: TRBV2

DNA: TGTGCCAGCAGCCAAGGGGAGGCCAATGAAAAACTGTTTTTT
CDR3: CASSQGEANEKLFF
size: -
J: TRBJ1-4
D: -
V: TRBV4-2

DNA: TGCGCCAGCAGCTTAGACGGGACAGAGTACTACGAGCAGTACTTC
CDR3: CASSLDGTEYYEQYF
size: -
J: TRBJ2-7
D: TRBD1
V: TRBV5-1

DNA: TGTGCCAGCAGTAGGACAGGGTCCGGAATGAACACTGAAGCTTTCTTT
CDR3: CASSRTGSGMNTEAFF
size: once
J: TRBJ1-1
D: TRBD1
V: TRBV4-2

DNA: TGTGCCACCACTCTGACAGATTTTAACTATGGCTACACCTTC
CDR3: CATTLTDFNYGYTF
size: -
J: TRBJ1-2
D: -
V: TRBV10-3

DNA: TGTGCCAGCAGGCGTGACAGGGGCCACGAGCAGTACTTC
CDR3: CASRRDRGHEQYF
size: -
J: TRBJ2-7
D: TRBD1
V: TRBV6-5

DNA: TGTGCCAGCAGTGAGGTCGGGAGCTCCTATAATTCACCCCTCCACTTT
CDR3: CASSEVGSSYNSPLHF
size: few
J: TRBJ1-6
D: -
V: TRBV2

DNA: TGTGCCAGCAGCCAGACAAACAATGAGCAGTTCTTC
CDR3: CASSQTNNEQFF
size: -
J: TRBJ2-1
D: -
V: TRBV9

DNA: TGTGCCAGCAGCGGGACAGGGAGGCTGAACACTGAAGCTTTCTTT
CDR3: CASSGTGRLNTEAFF
size: -
J: TRBJ1-1
D: TRBD1
V: TRBV6-5

DNA: TGTGCCAGCAGCCTATTAACGAGCTGGGAGACCCAGTACTTC
CDR3: CASSLLTSWETQYF
size: -
J: TRBJ2-5
D: -
V: TRBV14

DNA: TGTGCCAGCAGCTGGAGACAGGGGTACTCACCCCTCCACTTT
CDR3: CASSWRQGYSPLHF
size: -
J: TRBJ1-6
D: TRBD1
V: TRBV5-6

DNA: TGTGCCAGCAGGCGAGGGCCTAGCGGGGGAGAGACCCAGTACTTC
CDR3: CASRRGPSGGETQYF
size: -
J: TRBJ2-5
D: TRBD2
V: TRBV6-1

DNA: TGTGCCAGTAGTATGAGGTACCGTGGCGGCTACACCTTC
CDR3: CASSMRYRGGYTF
size: -
J: TRBJ1-2
D: -
V: TRBV19

DNA: TGTGCCAGCAGTAACCCCGCCGGGACAGACTACGAGCAGTACTTC
CDR3: CASSNPAGTDYEQYF
size: -
J: TRBJ2-7
D: TRBD1
V: TRBV28

DNA: TGTGCCAGCAGGAACCCCGGTGCAGGGTCCGATACGCAGTATTTT
CDR3: CASRNPGAGSDTQYF
size: -
J: TRBJ2-3
D: -
V: TRBV6-5

DNA: TGTGCCAGCGGGACAGGGGGGACAGATACGCAGTATTTT
CDR3: CASGTGGTDTQYF
size: once
J: TRBJ2-3
D: TRBD1
V: TRBV7-2

DNA: TGTGCCAGCACCAGATCCGGACAGTCAAACTATGGCTACACCTTC
CDR3: CASTRSGQSNYGYTF
size: -
J: TRBJ1-2
D: -
V: TRBV27

DNA: TGTGCCAGTAGTACTACCCTCCAAGAGACCCAGTACTTC
CDR3: CASSTTLQETQYF
size: once
J: TRBJ2-5
D: -
V: TRBV19

DNA: TGTGCCAGCAGTTTGGGGGGGCAGGGGACTTTGGAAGCTTTCTTT
CDR3: CASSLGGQGTLEAFF
size: -
J: TRBJ1-1
D: -
V: TRBV28

DNA: TGCGCCAGCATGGAGGACAGGGCGGTTTTGGAGCAGTACTTC
CDR3: CASMEDRAVLEQYF
size: -
J: TRBJ2-7
D: TRBD1
V: TRBV10-2

DNA: TGTGCCACCAGCCGTGGGACAGGGAGTGAAGTTAACACTGAAGCTTTCTTT
CDR3: CATSRGTGSEVNTEAFF
size: -
J: TRBJ1-1
D: TRBD1
V: TRBV15

DNA: TGTGCCTGGTCCAGGGCCTTGAACACTGAAGCTTTCTTT
CDR3: CAWSRALNTEAFF
size: -
J: TRBJ1-1
D: -
V: TRBV30

DNA: TGTGCCAGCAGCACAACACAGGGGGCTGGAGAGACCCAGTACTTC
CDR3: CASSTTQGAGETQYF
size: -
J: TRBJ2-5
D: TRBD1
V: TRBV11-3

DNA: TGTGCCAGCAGAACCGGGACAGGGTCGTACAATGAGCAGTTCTTC
CDR3: CASRTGTGSYNEQFF
size: -
J: TRBJ2-1
D: TRBD1
V: TRBV6-5

DNA: TGCGCCAGCAGCTTGGAGGACAGGGATAATTCACCCCTCCACTTT
CDR3: CASSLEDRDNSPLHF
size: -
J: TRBJ1-6
D: TRBD1
V: TRBV5-1

DNA: TGTGCCAGCAGTTTATCCCAGGGGTTGGGCACTGAAGCTTTCTTT
CDR3: CASSLSQGLGTEAFF
size: -
J: TRBJ1-1
D: -
V: TRBV28

DNA: TGTGCCAGCAGCTTGCCCAGGTATAATGAAAAACTGTTTTTT
CDR3: CASSLPRYNEKLFF
size: once
J: TRBJ1-4
D: -
V: TRBV5-6

DNA: TGTGCCAGCACCTCCGGGACTCCTGCTTTTGCGACGCAGTATTTT
CDR3: CASTSGTPAFATQYF
size: -
J: TRBJ2-3
D: -
V: TRBV28

DNA: TGTGCCAGCAGCGGACAGGGTCCAAGGACTGAAGCTTTCTTT
CDR3: CASSGQGPRTEAFF
size: few
J: TRBJ1-1
D: TRBD1
V: TRBV9

DNA: TGTGCCAGCATATCCAGAAACACTGAAGCTTTCTTT
CDR3: CASISRNTEAFF
size: once
J: TRBJ1-1
D: -
V: TRBV28

DNA: TGTGCCTGGAGTGTACTAGGGACAGTCTACAATGAGCAGTTCTTC
CDR3: CAWSVLGTVYNEQFF
size: once
J: TRBJ2-1
D: TRBD1
V: TRBV30

DNA: TGTGCCGCACTGACAGCCATGAACACTGAAGCTTTCTTT
CDR3: CAALTAMNTEAFF
size: -
J: TRBJ1-1
D: -
V: TRBV7-9

DNA: TGTGCCAGCATCCCTATCGGGGGGGGAGAAGCTTTCTTT
CDR3: CASIPIGGGEAFF
size: -
J: TRBJ1-1
D: -
V: TRBV7-9

DNA: TGTGCCAGCAGCTTAAGCAGGGGATACACCGGGGAGCTGTTTTTT
CDR3: CASSLSRGYTGELFF
size: -
J: TRBJ2-2
D: -
V: TRBV11-3

DNA: TGTGCCAGCAGCTTAGTCGGTCGGGGGGGGCCTTCTCAAGAGACCCAGTACTTC
CDR3: CASSLVGRGGPSQETQYF
size: -
J: TRBJ2-5
D: TRBD2
V: TRBV7-2

DNA: TGTGCCAGCAGCTTATTTCAGGGTTACGAGCAGTACTTC
CDR3: CASSLFQGYEQYF
size: once
J: TRBJ2-7
D: -
V: TRBV7-2

DNA: TGTGCCAGCAGTGTTGAAGCGCAAGATGAGCAGTTCTTC
CDR3: CASSVEAQDEQFF
size: many
J: TRBJ2-1
D: -
V: TRBV6-4

DNA: TGTGCCAGCAGTGGAGGACTCCTCAATGAGCAGTTCTTC
CDR3: CASSGGLLNEQFF
size: -
J: TRBJ2-1
D: -
V: TRBV2

DNA: TGTGCCAGCAGCAAACGCAGGCTGGTAGAGGCTTTCTTT
CDR3: CASSKRRLVEAFF
size: -
J: TRBJ1-1
D: -
V: TRBV21-1

DNA: TGTGCCAGCAGCCTCATACTAGCCGGAGGGTCCTACGAGCAGTACTTC
CDR3: CASSLILAGGSYEQYF
size: -
J: TRBJ2-7
D: -
V: TRBV5-4

DNA: TGTGCCAGTAGGAACCGGGACACTTACACCGGGGAGCTGTTTTTT
CDR3: CASRNRDTYTGELFF
size: -
J: TRBJ2-2
D: -
V: TRBV19

DNA: TGTGCCAGCAGCCAAGATGGGTTACAGAGCTCCTACAATGAGCAGTTCTTC
CDR3: CASSQDGLQSSYNEQFF
size: -
J: TRBJ2-1
D: -
V: TRBV4-2